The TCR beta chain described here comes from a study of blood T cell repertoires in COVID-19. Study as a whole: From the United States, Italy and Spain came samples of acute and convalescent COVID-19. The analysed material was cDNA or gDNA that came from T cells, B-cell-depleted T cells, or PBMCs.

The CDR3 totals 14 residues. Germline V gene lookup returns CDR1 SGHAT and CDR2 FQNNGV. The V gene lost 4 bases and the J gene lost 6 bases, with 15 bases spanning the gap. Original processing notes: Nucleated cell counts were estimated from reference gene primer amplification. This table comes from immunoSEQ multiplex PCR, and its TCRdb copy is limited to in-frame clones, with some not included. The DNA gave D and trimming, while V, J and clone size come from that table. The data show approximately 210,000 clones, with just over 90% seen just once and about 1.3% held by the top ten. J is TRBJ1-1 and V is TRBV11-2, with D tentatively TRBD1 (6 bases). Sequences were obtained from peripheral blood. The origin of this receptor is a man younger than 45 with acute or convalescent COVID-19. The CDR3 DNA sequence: TGTGCCAGCAGCTCATACAGGGTTAGAGCTGAAGCTTTCTTT. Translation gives CASSSYRVRAEAFF.